The 3 T cell receptor beta chains listed next were all sequenced from one sample in a study of shared clonotypes between healthy human individuals. Profiled with immunoSEQ multiplex PCR; TCRdb holds only in-frame clones, not every one. This table has roughly 590,000 clones, roughly 95% appearing once. Terminally differentiated effector memory CD45RA+ cells were excluded from the naive CD8 cells, which were CD45RO-negative and positively selected for CCR7. The sample taken for sequencing was naive CD8+ T cells sorted from blood. The receptors here all came from a woman aged 30 to 39 in good health.

The genes are TRBV20-1 and TRBJ1-1; no firm D call. This CDR3 is built from 11 residues. Germline CDR1 DFQATT, CDR2 SNEGSKA (reference sequence). Trimming stripped 2 bases from V and 1 base from J, with 2 bases between. The CDR3 bases are TGCAGTGCTAGACCGAACACTGAAGCTTTCTTT. Translation: CSARPNTEAFF.

This chain joins TRBV28 and TRBJ2-1, with 9 bases that match TRBD2. The CDR3 runs to 16 residues. The germline CDR1 and CDR2 sequences are MDHEN and SYDVKM. V was pared by 3 bases and J by 3 bases, with 6 bases of the junction left unmatched. The CDR3: CASSFWGTSSYNEQFF. In nucleotides, the CDR3 is TGTGCCAGCAGTTTTTGGGGGACTAGCAGCTACAATGAGCAGTTCTTC.

The gene calls are TRBV28 and TRBJ1-2; TRBD1 is a possible D gene (6 bases). V lost 5 bases and J 2 bases, leaving 9 bases between the germline ends. The CDR3 is made up of 13 amino acids. The V gene's germline CDR1 is MDHEN and CDR2 SYDVKM. The CDR3 bases are TGTGCCAGCAGTAGGGGGGAAAACTATGGCTACACCTTC. It encodes CASSRGENYGYTF.